This TCR beta chain was sequenced for a study of T cell changes during pregnancy in multiple sclerosis. Unmatched junction bases numbered 7, after V lost 7 bases and J lost 2 bases. From germline, CDR1 is MNHEY and CDR2 SVGAGI. The CDR3 covers 15 residues. Profiling relied on immunoSEQ multiplex PCR, and the TCRdb table lists in-frame clones only, not all of them. The sample has fewer than 40,000 clones, over 90% seen once; the top ten hold approximately 0.37%. The rearrangement uses TRBV6-5 and TRBJ2-3, with 9 bases that match TRBD2. The origin of this receptor is a female donor with multiple sclerosis, enrolled in a pregnancy study. The starting material was CD4+ T cells from peripheral blood mononuclear cells, obtained in the second trimester of pregnancy. The CDR3 DNA is TGTGCCAGCAAACGTATAGCGGGAGTCACAGATACGCAGTATTTT. This sequence encodes CASKRIAGVTDTQYF.